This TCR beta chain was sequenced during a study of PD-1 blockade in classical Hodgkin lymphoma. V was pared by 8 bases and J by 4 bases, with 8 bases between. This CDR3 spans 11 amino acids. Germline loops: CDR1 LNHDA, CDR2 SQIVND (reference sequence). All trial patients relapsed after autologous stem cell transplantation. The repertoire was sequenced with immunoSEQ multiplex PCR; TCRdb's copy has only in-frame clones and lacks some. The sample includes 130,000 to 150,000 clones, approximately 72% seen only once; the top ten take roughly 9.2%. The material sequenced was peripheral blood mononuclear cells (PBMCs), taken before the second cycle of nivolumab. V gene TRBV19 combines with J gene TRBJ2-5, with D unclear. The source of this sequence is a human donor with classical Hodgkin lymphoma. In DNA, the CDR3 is TGTGCCAGTGCTCGCCGAGAGACCCAGTACTTC. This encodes CASARRETQYF.